A single sample gave rise to the 23 T cell receptor beta chains below, sequenced in a study of prognosis after radiotherapy for stage I lung cancer. CDR3 of TCR beta was amplified from genomic DNA via a two-round multiplex PCR. During first-round PCR, primers specific to each TRBV and TRBJ gene were used. TCRdb recomputed calls from the multiplex PCR reads with MiXCR, one row per CDR3 protein. Found here are around 20,000 distinct CDR3 sequences, 43% of them singletons; the top ten hold about 35%. The source was PBMCs, collected before or after stereotactic body radiation therapy (not recorded which). The source of these receptors is a donor over 45 with non-small cell lung cancer.

At least ten counts were recorded for this clonotype. J is TRBJ2-5 and V is TRBV18; possibly TRBD1 for D (5 bases). The CDR3 totals 15 residues. Germline V gene data show CDR1 as KGHSH and CDR2 as LQKENI. Trimming took off 3 bases at V and 2 bases at J, with 13 bases between the two ends. CDR3 bases: TGTGCCAGCTCACCTCCGGACACTGGACAAGAGACCCAGTACTTC. It is translated as CASSPPDTGQETQYF.

A remark on this clonotype: One end of the junction does not line up with germline, which may come from a read error. The chain links TRBV5-4 to TRBJ2-5; D uncertain. Germline CDR1 reads SGHNT; CDR2 reads YYREEE (reference sequence). The CDR3 is made up of 13 amino acids. This CDR3 reads CASILPAGQTQYF. In DNA form, the CDR3 reads TGTGCCAGCATCTTGCCCGCAGGTCAGACCCAGTACTTC. Variable domain in full (rest from reference TRBV5-4 and TRBJ2-5): ETGVTQSPTHLIKTRGQQVTLRCSSQSGHNTVSWYQQALGQGPQFIFQYYREEENGRGNFPPRFSGLQFPNYSSELNVNALELDDSALYLCASILPAGQTQYFGPGTRLLVL.

The CDR3 DNA follows: TGTGCCAGCAGCTTCCCCGAGCGGGGGGCAATCACAGATACGCAGTATTTT. Translation gives CASSFPERGAITDTQYF. This chain connects TRBV11-2 to TRBJ2-3; 9 positions match TRBD2. The CDR3 spans 17 residues. From germline, CDR1 is SGHAT and CDR2 FQNNGV. Unmatched junction bases numbered 9, after V lost 3 bases and J lost 2 bases.

The chain recombines TRBV6-2 or TRBV6-3 with TRBJ2-2, with TRBD2 matching 11 bases. The germline CDR1 and CDR2 sequences are MNHEY and SVGEGT. V was pared by 4 bases and J by 6 bases, with 1 base of the junction left unmatched. The CDR3 is 14 amino acids. The CDR3 DNA sequence: TGTGCCAGCAGTTTTAGCGGGGGGGCCGGGGAGCTGTTTTTT. Translated, it gives CASSFSGGAGELFF.

This clonotype has at least ten counts. The gene calls are TRBV2 and TRBJ2-2; no clear D. Germline CDR1 and CDR2: SNHLY and FYNNEI. Deletions cut 7 bases from V and 4 bases from J, with 7 bases between. The CDR3 runs to 12 residues. CDR3: CASKAGTGELFF. The CDR3 DNA reads TGTGCCAGCAAGGCAGGCACCGGGGAGCTGTTTTTT.

V usage is TRBV6-2 or TRBV6-3 and J usage is TRBJ2-7; 13 positions agree with TRBD2. The CDR3 length is 18 residues. Trimming cost V 6 bases and J 6 bases; bases outside gene matches: 17. Germline-derived CDR1 and CDR2 are MNHEY and SVGEGT. CDR3 DNA sequence: TGTGCCAGCAGACGTAAGCCCGGGACTAGCGGGATGGCCTTCGAGCAGTACTTC. This encodes CASRRKPGTSGMAFEQYF.

This chain uses TRBV6-1 with TRBJ2-7; the match to TRBD2 covers 12 bases. This CDR3 has 14 amino acids. CDR1 is MNHNS and CDR2 is SASEGT in the germline V gene. The trim removed 6 bases at V and 3 bases at J, leaving 3 bases unmatched. CDR3 sequence reads: CASRSLAGGYEQYF. The CDR3, as DNA: TGTGCCAGCAGGTCACTAGCGGGAGGCTACGAGCAGTACTTC.

This clonotype was seen at least ten times. The gene calls are TRBV12-3 or TRBV12-4 and TRBJ1-1; the D is unclear. The CDR3 extends over 14 amino acids. The V and J ends lost 3 bases and 1 base respectively, with 9 bases between them. CDR3 protein: CASSLPGGNTEAFF. DNA for the CDR3: TGTGCCAGCAGTTTGCCCGGAGGGAACACTGAAGCTTTCTTT.

The V gene is TRBV7-9, the J gene TRBJ2-3; no clear D gene. The germline V gene has CDR1 SEHNR and CDR2 FQNEAQ (reference sequence). V gave up 1 base and J gave up 2 bases, with 10 bases separating them. The length of the CDR3 is 15 residues. The CDR3 spells CASSLGSPVTDTQYF. The DNA for the CDR3 is TGTGCCAGCAGCTTAGGGTCCCCCGTCACAGATACGCAGTATTTT.

This clonotype showed up just once. The chain has TRBV6-5 and TRBJ2-7; D perhaps matches TRBD2 (8 bases). Trimming took off 1 base at V and 2 bases at J, with 18 bases between the two ends. Germline CDR1 and CDR2: MNHEY and SVGAGI. The CDR3 length is 17 residues. This CDR3 reads CASSYWYRGLEPYEQYF. As DNA, the CDR3 is TGTGCCAGCAGTTACTGGTACAGGGGACTAGAGCCCTACGAGCAGTACTTC.

This chain joins TRBV25-1 and TRBJ2-2; 13 nucleotides align to TRBD2. Germline-derived CDR1 and CDR2 are MGHDK and SYGVNS. This CDR3 spans 16 amino acids. Trimming cost V 4 bases and J 4 bases; bases outside gene matches: 3. The CDR3 loop is CASSGTSGSATGELFF. CDR3 DNA: TGTGCCAGCAGTGGGACTAGCGGGAGTGCCACCGGGGAGCTGTTTTTT.

Worth noting for this clonotype: This likely stems from a read error, as it lies one base from a far larger clone. J is TRBJ2-1 and V is TRBV7-9; 7 bases are a match to TRBD1. CDR3 length equals 17 residues. The V segment lost 1 base and the J segment 8 bases; nucleotides outside the gene matches: 14. The V gene's germline CDR1 is SEHNR and CDR2 FQNEAQ (reference sequence). The CDR3 loop reads CASSLGRGSRIWYEQFF. The CDR3 DNA reads TGTGCCAGCAGCTTAGGCAGGGGGAGCCGAATCTGGTATGAGCAGTTCTTC. Full variable domain (missing parts from reference TRBV7-9 and TRBJ2-1): DTGVSQNPRHKITKRGQNVTFRCDPISEHNRLYWYRQTLGQGPEFLTYFQNEAQLEKSRLLSDRFSAERPKGSFSTLEIQRTEQGDSAMYLCASSLGRGSRIWYEQFFGPGTRLTVL.

This sequence joins TRBV28 and TRBJ1-2; 7 nucleotides align to TRBD1. This CDR3 comprises 14 residues. V lost 6 bases to trimming and J lost 1 base; unmatched junction nucleotides: 5. Germline CDR1 reads MDHEN; CDR2 reads SYDVKM. Here the CDR3 DNA reads TGTGCCAGCAGCCCGGACAGGTTTAACTATGGCTACACCTTC. It encodes CASSPDRFNYGYTF.

The chain employs TRBV19 and TRBJ2-1; 7 bases map to TRBD1. V gave up 7 bases and J gave up 8 bases; unmatched junction bases: 14. The germline gives CDR1 LNHDA, CDR2 SQIVND (reference sequence). There are 15 residues in the CDR3. CDR3 DNA: TGTGCCAGTATTATGACAGGGCCCCGGTCATATGAGCAGTTCTTC. Translating it yields CASIMTGPRSYEQFF. The variable domain in full, completed from reference TRBV19 and TRBJ2-1, reads DGGITQSPKYLFRKEGQNVTLSCEQNLNHDAMYWYRQDPGQGLRLIYYSQIVNDFQKGDIAEGYSVSREKKESFPLTVTSAQKNPTAFYLCASIMTGPRSYEQFFGPGTRLTVL.

The chain uses TRBV7-3 and TRBJ2-3, with D unclear. Germline CDR1 SGHTA, CDR2 FQGTGA. Trimming stripped 3 bases from V and 2 bases from J, with 6 bases between. The CDR3 contains 13 residues. CDR3 DNA sequence: TGTGCCAGCAGCTTCGGAACCACAGATACGCAGTATTTT. Translating gives CASSFGTTDTQYF. Drawing the rest from reference TRBV7-3 and TRBJ2-3, the complete variable domain is GAGVSQTPSNKVTEKGKYVELRCDPISGHTALYWYRQSLGQGPEFLIYFQGTGAADDSGLPNDRFFAVRPEGSVSTLKIQRTERGDSAVYLCASSFGTTDTQYFGPGTRLTVL.

V is TRBV5-1 and J is TRBJ1-4; 8 bases are a match to TRBD1. J lost 6 bases, V lost 0 bases, and 4 bases had no gene match. The CDR3 has 15 residues. CDR1 is SGHRS, CDR2 YFSETQ, per germline. This chain's CDR3 is CASSLGSGGYEKLFF. The CDR3 nucleotides read TGCGCCAGCAGCTTGGGGTCAGGGGGCTATGAAAAACTGTTTTTT.

Details on this clonotype: This clone may be a read error of a much larger clone one base away. The rearrangement uses TRBV7-9 and TRBJ2-7; D possibly uses TRBD1 or TRBD2 (5 bases each). V was pared by 5 bases and J by 10 bases, with 21 bases between. Germline assignment: CDR1 SEHNR and CDR2 FQNEAQ (reference sequence). The CDR3 extends over 14 amino acids. The CDR3 DNA is TGTGCCAGCAGCGTGGCCGGGACGGCAGGCGATCAGTACTTC. This codes for CASSVAGTAGDQYF.

This clonotype was seen ten or more times. The CDR3 region has the DNA TGTGCCAGCAGCTTGTCAGGGATTGTATTCAGCAATCAGCCCCAGCATTTT. This encodes CASSLSGIVFSNQPQHF. This chain links TRBV7-8 with TRBJ1-5; tentatively, D is TRBD1 (5 bases). Germline V gene lookup returns CDR1 SGHVS and CDR2 FQNEAQ. CDR3 length: 17 amino acids. V was shortened by 3 bases and J by 1 base, with 16 bases between the two germline ends. The variable domain in full, completed from reference TRBV7-8 and TRBJ1-5, reads GAGVSQSPRYKVAKRGQDVALRCDPISGHVSLFWYQQALGQGPEFLTYFQNEAQLDKSGLPSDRFFAERPEGSVSTLKIQRTQQEDSAVYLCASSLSGIVFSNQPQHFGDGTRLSIL.

A note on this clonotype: The junction does not match germline at one end; this may be a read error. The chain carries TRBV15 and TRBJ1-2; D might be TRBD1 (6 bases). The CDR3 has 17 residues. Germline CDR1 and CDR2: LNHNV and YYDKDF (reference sequence). The CDR3 DNA sequence: TGTGCCACCATCAGAGATCGATCCGGGGGGGCCAGCTATAGCTACACCTTC. Amino acid sequence: CATIRDRSGGASYSYTF.

This clonotype was seen ten or more times. The chain uses TRBV5-6 and TRBJ2-7; TRBD1 agrees at 7 bases. The CDR3 runs 14 residues. The germline V gene encodes CDR1 SGHDT and CDR2 YYEEEE. Trimming removed 4 bases from V and 3 bases from J; junction bases left unmatched: 7. CDR3 coding DNA: TGTGCCAGCAGCCCGACAGGGTCAGACTACGAGCAGTACTTC. Amino acid sequence: CASSPTGSDYEQYF.

This clonotype was recorded many times. The chain couples TRBV6-2 or TRBV6-3 to TRBJ2-3; perhaps TRBD2 as D (5 bases). CDR3 size: 18 residues. Trimming left V 2 bases short and J 1 base short, with 19 bases between. The V gene's germline CDR1 is MNHEY and CDR2 SVGEGT. DNA for the CDR3: TGTGCCAGCAGTTACCCCCCTCTGTGGCGGGCCGGCACAGATACGCAGTATTTT. Its translation: CASSYPPLWRAGTDTQYF.

A remark on this clonotype: Given a far larger clone just one base away, this is likely a sequencing read error. The chain is built from TRBV4-1 and TRBJ1-6; unclear D gene. The V and J ends lost 6 bases and 7 bases respectively, with 16 bases between them. CDR1 is MGHRA and CDR2 is YSYEKL in the germline V gene. The CDR3 contains 15 residues. The CDR3 sequence: CASRFLEAGNSPLHF. The CDR3 nucleotides read TGCGCCAGCAGATTTTTAGAGGCCGGGAATTCACCCCTCCACTTT.

This clonotype is classed as medium-sized. The rearrangement links TRBV6-1 to TRBJ2-7; D tentatively reads TRBD1 or TRBD2 (5 bases each). The V end was cut by 3 bases, the J end by 0 bases, with 27 bases between. Germline V lookup: CDR1 MNHNS, CDR2 SASEGT. CDR3 length: 20 amino acids. CDR3 amino acids: CASSERARGMIGAASYEQYF. The CDR3 DNA sequence: TGTGCCAGCAGTGAGAGGGCTAGGGGAATGATCGGGGCAGCCTCCTACGAGCAGTACTTC.